Listed below are T cell receptor beta chains from one sample, sequenced in a study of T cell responses to AZD1222 COVID-19 vaccine. The table came from immunoSEQ multiplex PCR; TCRdb's copy has only in-frame clones and leaves some out. The sample has around 140,000 clones, more than 80% seen once. The source material was peripheral blood, sampled on day 0 of AZD1222 vaccination. The receptors here all came from an adult in good health. Both conserved end residues are part of each CDR3. D genes are given only for firm matches. Expanded clones get a size class; other rows say once, few or many, or leave the size out.

V	size	J	D	CDR3	DNA
TRBV5-1	once	TRBJ1-3	TRBD1	CASSLGQELDTIYF	TGCGCCAGCAGCCTGGGACAGGAGCTAGACACCATATATTTT
TRBV19	few	TRBJ1-1	TRBD1	CASSPAPDRYTEAFF	TGTGCCAGTAGTCCCGCCCCGGACAGGTACACTGAAGCTTTCTTT
TRBV7-3	.	TRBJ2-3	TRBD2	CASSLRSGGPTDTQYF	TGTGCCAGCAGCTTACGTAGCGGGGGACCCACAGATACGCAGTATTTT
TRBV5-4	.	TRBJ2-2	TRBD2	CASSYGTSGPGELFF	TGTGCCAGCAGCTACGGGACTAGCGGACCCGGGGAGCTGTTTTTT
TRBV28	.	TRBJ2-5	TRBD2	CASNRLAGEETQYF	TGTGCCAGCAACAGACTAGCGGGAGAGGAGACCCAGTACTTC
TRBV29-1	.	TRBJ2-7	TRBD1	CSVVQGVHEQYF	TGCAGCGTTGTACAGGGGGTACACGAGCAGTACTTC
TRBV27	.	TRBJ2-5	.	CASSFGMRLGVSETQYF	TGTGCCAGCAGTTTCGGGATGAGGTTAGGGGTCTCGGAGACCCAGTACTTC
TRBV28	.	TRBJ2-1	TRBD2	CASSLYRDPTSGRGNEQFF	TGTGCCAGCAGTTTATACAGGGACCCGACTAGCGGGAGAGGCAATGAGCAGTTCTTC
TRBV4-1	.	TRBJ1-2	.	CASSQVAGTPSPYGYTF	TGCGCCAGCAGCCAGGTAGCCGGGACTCCCTCCCCCTATGGCTACACCTTC
TRBV5-4	.	TRBJ1-2	.	CASSLKALGRPYGYTF	TGTGCCAGCAGCCTGAAAGCACTGGGCAGACCATATGGCTACACCTTC
TRBV6-2/TRBV6-3	.	TRBJ1-4	.	CASSPANEKLFF	TGTGCCAGCAGCCCAGCTAATGAAAAACTGTTTTTT
TRBV5-1	.	TRBJ2-1	.	CASSLQGALYNEQFF	TGCGCCAGCAGCTTGCAGGGCGCCCTTTACAATGAGCAGTTCTTC
TRBV7-2	.	TRBJ1-1	TRBD1	CASSWDSWTEAFF	TGTGCCAGCAGCTGGGACAGCTGGACTGAAGCTTTCTTT
TRBV6-1	few	TRBJ1-2	.	CASSEHRANYGYTF	TGTGCCAGCAGTGAACACAGGGCTAACTATGGCTACACCTTC
TRBV19	once	TRBJ1-5	.	CASSPERSNQPQHF	TGTGCCAGTAGCCCAGAAAGAAGCAATCAGCCCCAGCATTTT
TRBV3-1/TRBV3-2	.	TRBJ2-4	.	CASSQDSRLKNIQYF	TGTGCCAGCAGCCAAGATTCGCGGCTCAAAAACATTCAGTACTTC
TRBV6-2/TRBV6-3	.	TRBJ1-4	.	CASSTSRFATTNEKLFF	TGTGCCAGCAGTACATCGAGATTCGCCACAACTAATGAAAAACTGTTTTTT
TRBV19	few	TRBJ1-5	TRBD1	CASSLTGTGGVRAQHF	TGTGCCAGTAGCCTTACAGGGACAGGGGGCGTTCGGGCCCAGCATTTT
TRBV3-1/TRBV3-2	.	TRBJ2-5	.	CASSHPSRGAVQLVETQYF	TGTGCCAGCAGCCACCCCTCCCGGGGGGCCGTCCAGCTTGTGGAGACCCAGTACTTC
TRBV7-9	.	TRBJ2-3	.	CARKPIDTQYF	TGTGCCAGGAAACCAATAGATACGCAGTATTTT
TRBV28	.	TRBJ2-1	TRBD2	CASTQGLAGHYNEQFF	TGTGCCAGCACCCAAGGACTAGCGGGACATTACAATGAGCAGTTCTTC
TRBV6-5	.	TRBJ1-1	.	CASSYTWARRTEAFF	TGTGCCAGCAGTTACACGTGGGCGCGGCGGACTGAAGCTTTCTTT
TRBV6-2/TRBV6-3	.	TRBJ1-1	TRBD1	CASSYSGQGLTMNTEAFF	TGTGCCAGCAGTTACTCGGGACAGGGCTTGACTATGAACACTGAAGCTTTCTTT
TRBV5-1	.	TRBJ2-7	.	CASSLATDPISSHEQYF	TGCGCCAGCAGCTTGGCCACGGACCCGATTTCCAGCCACGAGCAGTACTTC
TRBV5-6	.	TRBJ1-2	.	CASSPRRGYYGYTF	TGTGCCAGCAGCCCTCGAAGGGGGTACTATGGCTACACCTTC
TRBV19	.	TRBJ1-2	.	CASRDPDYGYTF	TGTGCCAGTCGGGACCCGGACTATGGCTACACCTTC
TRBV5-1	.	TRBJ2-3	.	CASSLDQGDTQYF	TGCGCCAGCAGCTTGGATCAGGGAGATACGCAGTATTTT
TRBV6-2/TRBV6-3	.	TRBJ1-1	.	CASSRRENTEAFF	TGTGCCAGCAGCCGAAGGGAGAACACTGAAGCTTTCTTT
TRBV5-1	.	TRBJ1-2	.	CASSLVEPKTNYGYTF	TGCGCCAGCAGCTTGGTCGAGCCCAAGACTAACTATGGCTACACCTTC
TRBV6-5	few	TRBJ1-2	.	CASSPGGVYGYTF	TGTGCCAGCAGCCCCGGGGGGGTCTATGGCTACACCTTC
TRBV4-3	.	TRBJ2-1	.	CASSQASGDEQFF	TGCGCCAGCAGCCAAGCCTCCGGTGATGAGCAGTTCTTC
TRBV12-3/TRBV12-4	.	TRBJ1-1	.	CASSFKVRTEAFF	TGTGCCAGCAGTTTCAAAGTTAGGACTGAAGCTTTCTTT
TRBV18	.	TRBJ1-2	.	CASSPRSQENYGYTF	TGTGCCAGCTCACCCCGAAGCCAGGAAAACTATGGCTACACCTTC
TRBV5-4	.	TRBJ2-2	.	CASSDKKYEGRTGELFF	TGTGCCAGCAGCGATAAAAAGTACGAAGGGCGCACCGGGGAGCTGTTTTTT